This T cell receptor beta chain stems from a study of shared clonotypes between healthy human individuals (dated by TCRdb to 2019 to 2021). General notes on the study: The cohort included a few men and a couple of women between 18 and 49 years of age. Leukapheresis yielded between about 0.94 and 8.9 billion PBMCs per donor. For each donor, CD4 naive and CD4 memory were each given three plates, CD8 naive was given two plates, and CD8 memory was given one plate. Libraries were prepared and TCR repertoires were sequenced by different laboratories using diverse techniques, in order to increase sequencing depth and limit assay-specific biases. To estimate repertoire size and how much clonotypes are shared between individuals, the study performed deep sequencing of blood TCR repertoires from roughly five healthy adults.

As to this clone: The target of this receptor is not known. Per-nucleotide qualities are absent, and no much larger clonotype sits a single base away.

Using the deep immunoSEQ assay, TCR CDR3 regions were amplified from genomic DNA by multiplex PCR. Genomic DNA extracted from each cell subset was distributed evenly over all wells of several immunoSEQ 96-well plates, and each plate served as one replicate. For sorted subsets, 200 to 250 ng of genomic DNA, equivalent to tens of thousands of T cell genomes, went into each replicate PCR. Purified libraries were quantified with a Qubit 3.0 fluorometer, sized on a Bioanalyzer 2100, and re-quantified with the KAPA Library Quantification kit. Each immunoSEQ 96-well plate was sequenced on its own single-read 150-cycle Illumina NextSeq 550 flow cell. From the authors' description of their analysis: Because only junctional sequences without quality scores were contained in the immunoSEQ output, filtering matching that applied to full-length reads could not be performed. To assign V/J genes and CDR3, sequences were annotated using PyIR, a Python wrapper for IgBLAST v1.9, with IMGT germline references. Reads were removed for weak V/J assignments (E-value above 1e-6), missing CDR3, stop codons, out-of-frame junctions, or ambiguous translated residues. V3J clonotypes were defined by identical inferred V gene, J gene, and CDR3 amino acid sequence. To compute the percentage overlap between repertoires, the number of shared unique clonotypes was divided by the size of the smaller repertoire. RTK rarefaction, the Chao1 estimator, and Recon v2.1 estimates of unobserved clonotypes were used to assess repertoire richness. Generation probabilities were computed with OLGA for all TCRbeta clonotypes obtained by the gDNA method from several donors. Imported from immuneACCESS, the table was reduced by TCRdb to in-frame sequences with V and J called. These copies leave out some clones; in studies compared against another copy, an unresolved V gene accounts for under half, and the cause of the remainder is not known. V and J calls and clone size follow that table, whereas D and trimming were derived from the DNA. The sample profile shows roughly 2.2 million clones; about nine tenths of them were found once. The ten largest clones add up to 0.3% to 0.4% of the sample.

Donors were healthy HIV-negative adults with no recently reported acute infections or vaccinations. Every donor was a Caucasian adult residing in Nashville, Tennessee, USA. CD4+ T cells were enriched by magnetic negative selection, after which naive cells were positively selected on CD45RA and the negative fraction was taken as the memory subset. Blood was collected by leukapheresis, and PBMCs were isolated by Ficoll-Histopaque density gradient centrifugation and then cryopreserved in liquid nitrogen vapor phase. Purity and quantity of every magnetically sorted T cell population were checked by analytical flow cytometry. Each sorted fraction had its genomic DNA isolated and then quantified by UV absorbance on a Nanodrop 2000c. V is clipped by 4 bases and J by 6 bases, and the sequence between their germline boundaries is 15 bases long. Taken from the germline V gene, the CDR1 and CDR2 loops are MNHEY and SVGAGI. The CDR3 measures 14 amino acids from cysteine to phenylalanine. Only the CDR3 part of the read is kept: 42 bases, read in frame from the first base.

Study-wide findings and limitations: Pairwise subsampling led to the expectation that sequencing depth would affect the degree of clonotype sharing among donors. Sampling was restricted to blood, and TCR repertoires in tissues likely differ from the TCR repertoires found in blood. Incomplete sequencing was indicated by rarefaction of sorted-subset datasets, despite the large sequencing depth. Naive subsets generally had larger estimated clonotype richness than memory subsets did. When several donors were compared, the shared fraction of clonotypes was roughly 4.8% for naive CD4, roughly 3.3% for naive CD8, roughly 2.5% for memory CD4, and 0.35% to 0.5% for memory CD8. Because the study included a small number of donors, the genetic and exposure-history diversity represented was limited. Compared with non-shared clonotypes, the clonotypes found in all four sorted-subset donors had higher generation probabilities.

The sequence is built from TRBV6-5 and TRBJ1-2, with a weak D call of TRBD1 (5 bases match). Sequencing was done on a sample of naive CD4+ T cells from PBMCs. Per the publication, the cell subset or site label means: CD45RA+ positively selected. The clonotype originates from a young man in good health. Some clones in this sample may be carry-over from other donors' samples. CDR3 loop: CASSSRGREDGYTF. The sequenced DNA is TGTGCCAGCAGTTCCCGGGGCAGGGAAGATGGCTACACCTTC.